These 21 T cell receptor beta chains were all obtained from the same sample, sequenced in a study of T cell responses to AZD1222 COVID-19 vaccine. Generated by immunoSEQ multiplex PCR, the TCRdb table keeps only in-frame clones and is missing some. Of more than 70,000 clones in the sample, approximately 90% are singletons; the top ten hold about 30%. The sample in question was peripheral blood, obtained 28 days after the second AZD1222 dose. The receptors were sampled from an adult who received the AZD1222 COVID-19 vaccine.

The chain combines TRBV2 with TRBJ1-1; D is possibly TRBD1 (5 bases). V shed 4 bases and J shed 4 bases, with 10 bases lying between them. The germline V gene encodes CDR1 SNHLY and CDR2 FYNNEI. This CDR3 contains 13 residues. The CDR3 DNA reads TGTGCCAGCAGTGGTCAGGGAGGCACTGAAGCTTTCTTT. Amino acids: CASSGQGGTEAFF. The full variable domain, completed using reference TRBV2 and TRBJ1-1, is EPEVTQTPSHQVTQMGQEVILRCVPISNHLYFYWYRQILGQKVEFLVSFYNNEISEKSEIFDDQFSVERPDGSNFTLKIRSTKLEDSAMYFCASSGQGGTEAFFGQGTRLTVV.

The chain combines TRBV5-1 with TRBJ2-1, with TRBD2 as a possible D gene (6 bases). This CDR3 is 14 amino acids long. Germline-derived CDR1 and CDR2 are SGHRS and YFSETQ. Deletions cut 1 base from V and 3 bases from J, with 8 bases between. CDR3 DNA sequence: TGCGCCAGCAGCTTGTCTAGCGACTACAATGAGCAGTTCTTC. Translating gives CASSLSSDYNEQFF.

V and J are TRBV11-1 and TRBJ1-1, with D perhaps matching TRBD1 (6 bases). The CDR3 length is 13 residues. The V and J ends lost 5 bases and 5 bases respectively, with 12 bases between them. CDR1 and CDR2 (germline): SGHAT, FQDESV (reference sequence). CDR3 coding DNA: TGTGCCAGCAGCCTTACAGGGATTACTGAAGCTTTCTTT. Translated, it gives CASSLTGITEAFF. Filled out from reference TRBV11-1 and TRBJ1-1, the complete variable domain reads EAEVAQSPRYKITEKSQAVAFWCDPISGHATLYWYRQILGQGPELLVQFQDESVVDDSQLPKDRFSAERLKGVDSTLKIQPAELGDSAMYLCASSLTGITEAFFGQGTRLTVV.

V is TRBV11-2 and J is TRBJ2-2; no firm D call. Germline assignment: CDR1 SGHAT and CDR2 FQNNGV. Trimming shortened V by 5 bases and J by 3 bases, and 1 base separated the two germline ends. The CDR3 is 11 residues long. DNA of the CDR3: TGTGCCAGCAGCGACACCGGGGAGCTGTTTTTT. Amino acids: CASSDTGELFF. Full variable domain (remainder filled in from reference TRBV11-2 and TRBJ2-2): EAGVAQSPRYKIIEKRQSVAFWCNPISGHATLYWYQQILGQGPKLLIQFQNNGVVDDSQLPKDRFSAERLKGVDSTLKIQPAKLEDSAVYLCASSDTGELFFGEGSRLTVL.

Written as DNA, the CDR3 is TGTGCCAGTAGTACTCAGTTAATCCACGAGCAGTACTTC. Amino acids: CASSTQLIHEQYF. J is TRBJ2-7 and V is TRBV19; the D is unclear. CDR1 and CDR2 from the germline V gene are LNHDA and SQIVND (reference sequence). This CDR3 comprises 13 residues. V dropped 4 bases and J dropped 5 bases, with 12 bases sitting between them.

The chain employs TRBV28 and TRBJ2-3, with 10 bases lining up with TRBD2. This CDR3 region has 17 residues. Germline V lookup: CDR1 MDHEN, CDR2 SYDVKM. Trimming took 6 bases from V and 3 from J; bases not matched to a gene: 12. For the CDR3, the DNA is TGTGCCAGCAGAGGCCTAGCGGGAGAGTTCCGAACAGATACGCAGTATTTT. Protein sequence: CASRGLAGEFRTDTQYF.

CDR3 nucleotide sequence: TGTGCCAGCAGTGAAGGGGATAATTCACCCCTCCACTTT. Protein: CASSEGDNSPLHF. The chain links TRBV6-4 to TRBJ1-6, with a possible D match to TRBD1 (5 bases). CDR3 length: 13 amino acids. Trimming removed 3 bases at V and 5 bases at J, with 5 bases between. In germline, CDR1 is MRHNA, CDR2 SNTAGT.

This chain links TRBV7-9 with TRBJ1-2, with TRBD1 matching over 8 bases. Per the germline V gene, CDR1 is SEHNR and CDR2 is FQNEAQ (reference sequence). CDR3 length: 13 amino acids. V was clipped by 4 bases and J by 8 bases; unmatched bases: 6. CDR3 sequence: CASSSRTGNGYTF. The CDR3 DNA sequence: TGTGCCAGCAGCTCTCGGACAGGGAACGGCTACACCTTC.

In its sample, this clone was seen a few times. The J gene is TRBJ2-7, the V gene TRBV28, with D possibly matching TRBD1 (6 bases). The CDR3 totals 13 residues. Germline lookup yields CDR1 MDHEN and CDR2 SYDVKM. Deletions cut 3 bases from V and 3 bases from J, with 9 bases between. In DNA, the CDR3 is TGTGCCAGCAGTTTGGCAGGGGACTACGAGCAGTACTTC. Protein sequence: CASSLAGDYEQYF.

The V and J genes are TRBV4-1 and TRBJ2-1, with 8 bases matching TRBD2. This CDR3 comprises 15 residues. J was trimmed by 9 bases and V by 3 bases; bases with no gene match: 10. The V gene's germline CDR1 is MGHRA and CDR2 YSYEKL. CDR3 sequence (DNA): TGCGCCAGCAGCCAGGGGAGCGGGAGTCCCGGTGAGCAGTTCTTC. It is translated as CASSQGSGSPGEQFF.

The gene calls are TRBV11-3 and TRBJ2-7, with TRBD2 matching 11 bases. This CDR3 has 14 amino acids. The germline V gene has CDR1 SGHNT and CDR2 YENEEA. Trimming at V came to 3 bases and at J to 6 bases, leaving 4 bases not matched to a gene. Here the CDR3 reads CASSLAGTSGEQYF. The DNA of the CDR3 is TGTGCCAGCAGCTTGGCCGGGACTAGCGGCGAGCAGTACTTC.

The chain uses TRBV30 and TRBJ2-3; 7 bases match TRBD1. The CDR3 totals 15 residues. The germline V gene has CDR1 GTSNPN and CDR2 SVGIG (reference sequence). The CDR3 DNA reads as TGTTCGGCAGGGGGTAGTTCAACCAGATACGGTACGCAGTATTTT. Amino acid sequence: CSAGGSSTRYGTQYF.

The rearrangement uses TRBV24-1 and TRBJ2-2; D is perhaps TRBD2 (6 bases). The CDR3 is 13 amino acids. V lost 6 bases to trimming and J lost 6 bases, with 10 bases between them. Germline CDR1 and CDR2: KGHDR and SFDVKD. CDR3 region: CATSFGGSGELFF. In DNA, the CDR3 is TGTGCCACCAGTTTCGGGGGTTCCGGGGAGCTGTTTTTT.

The count of this clone is one. The genes are TRBV27 and TRBJ2-2; tentative D call: TRBD2 (7 bases). Germline V gene data show CDR1 as MNHEY and CDR2 as SMNVEV (reference sequence). The germline V and J ends were trimmed by 6 bases and 4 bases, with 9 bases remaining between them. The CDR3 is made up of 13 amino acids. The CDR3 DNA sequence: TGTGCCAGCAGGGCGGGGGCCACCGGGGAGCTGTTTTTT. It is translated as CASRAGATGELFF.

This chain uses TRBV5-1 with TRBJ2-4; D assignment may be TRBD1 or TRBD2 (6 bases each). Germline loops: CDR1 SGHRS, CDR2 YFSETQ. Between the trimmed V and J ends, which lost 4 bases and 7 bases, there was a span of 21 bases. The CDR3 runs to 16 residues. The CDR3: CASSTEGGDLVNIQYF. The CDR3, as DNA: TGCGCCAGCAGCACCGAGGGGGGTGACCTGGTGAACATTCAGTACTTC.

The rearrangement joins TRBV28 to TRBJ2-5; possible D gene TRBD2, 7 bases. With 3 bases removed from V and 5 bases from J, the gap between germline ends came to 13 bases. This CDR3 is 14 amino acids long. Per the germline V gene, CDR1 is MDHEN and CDR2 is SYDVKM. This chain's CDR3 is CASSLARGPETQYF. The CDR3 bases are TGTGCCAGCAGTTTGGCGCGGGGGCCGGAGACCCAGTACTTC. Full variable domain (rest looked up from reference TRBV28 and TRBJ2-5): DVKVTQSSRYLVKRTGEKVFLECVQDMDHENMFWYRQDPGLGLRLIYFSYDVKMKEKGDIPEGYSVSREKKERFSLILESASTNQTSMYLCASSLARGPETQYFGPGTRLLVL.

The chain has TRBV7-9 and TRBJ2-3; 8 positions match TRBD2. The CDR3 is 17 amino acids. The V and J ends lost 6 bases and 2 bases, in that order; junction bases with no gene match: 13. Germline V gene data show CDR1 as SEHNR and CDR2 as FQNEAQ (reference sequence). CDR3: CASRPRPTSGDTDTQYF. DNA of the CDR3: TGTGCCAGCAGGCCAAGACCTACTAGCGGAGACACAGATACGCAGTATTTT.

CDR3 DNA: TGTGCCAGCAGCTTAGGGTCAGGGAACACTGAAGCTTTCTTT. It yields the protein CASSLGSGNTEAFF. The rearrangement joins TRBV7-8 to TRBJ1-1; no firm D call. V dropped 1 base and J dropped 1 base, with 7 bases sitting between them. Germline V gives CDR1 SGHVS, CDR2 FQNEAQ. This CDR3 contains 14 residues.

The V gene is TRBV10-3, the J gene TRBJ1-5; 7 nucleotides agree with TRBD1. The V gene's germline CDR1 is ENHRY and CDR2 SYGVKD. This CDR3 comprises 14 residues. The ends lost 5 bases at V and 1 base at J; junction bases unmatched: 2. The chain's CDR3 is CAISTGESNQPQHF. CDR3 sequence (DNA): TGTGCCATCAGTACAGGGGAGAGCAATCAGCCCCAGCATTTT.

This rearrangement joins TRBV27 to TRBJ2-1; D may be TRBD2 (6 bases). Germline V lookup: CDR1 MNHEY, CDR2 SMNVEV (reference sequence). Trimming shortened V by 3 bases and J by 0 bases, and 12 bases separated the two germline ends. CDR3 length: 16 amino acids. The CDR3 sequence: CASSLFSGDSYNEQFF. In nucleotides, the CDR3 is TGTGCCAGCAGTTTGTTTAGCGGAGACTCCTACAATGAGCAGTTCTTC.

The chain joins TRBV30 to TRBJ2-7; TRBD1 matches at 11 bases. Germline CDR1 reads GTSNPN; CDR2 reads SVGIG (reference sequence). Trimming at V came to 4 bases and at J to 7 bases, leaving 6 bases not matched to a gene. The CDR3 consists of 13 residues. As DNA, the CDR3 is TGTGCCTGGATCGGACAGGGGGCGCGAGAGCAGTACTTC. Encoded protein: CAWIGQGAREQYF.